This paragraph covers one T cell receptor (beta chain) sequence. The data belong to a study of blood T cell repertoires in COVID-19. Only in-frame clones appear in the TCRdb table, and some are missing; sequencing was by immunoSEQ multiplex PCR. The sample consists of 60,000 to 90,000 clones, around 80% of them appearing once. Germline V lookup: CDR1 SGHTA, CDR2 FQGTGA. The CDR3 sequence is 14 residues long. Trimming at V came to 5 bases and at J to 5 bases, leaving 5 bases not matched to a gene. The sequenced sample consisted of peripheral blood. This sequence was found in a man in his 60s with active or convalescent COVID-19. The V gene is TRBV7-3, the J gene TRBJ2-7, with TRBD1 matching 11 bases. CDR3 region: CASSRTGGNDEQYF. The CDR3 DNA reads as TGTGCCAGCAGCCGGACAGGGGGCAATGACGAGCAGTACTTC.